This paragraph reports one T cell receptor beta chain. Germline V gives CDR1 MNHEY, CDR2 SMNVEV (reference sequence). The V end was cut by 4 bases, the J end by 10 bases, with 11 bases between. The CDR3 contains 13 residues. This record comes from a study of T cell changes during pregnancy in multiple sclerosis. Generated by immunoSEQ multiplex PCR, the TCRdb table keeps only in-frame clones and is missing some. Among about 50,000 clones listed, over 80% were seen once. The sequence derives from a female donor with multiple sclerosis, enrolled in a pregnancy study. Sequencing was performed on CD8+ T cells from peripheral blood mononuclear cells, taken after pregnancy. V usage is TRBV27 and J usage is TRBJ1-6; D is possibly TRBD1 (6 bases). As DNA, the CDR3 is TGTGCCAGCAGTTATAACAGGGAATCACCCCTCCACTTT. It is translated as CASSYNRESPLHF.